This entry is about one T cell receptor (beta chain). This specimen comes from a study of preoperative IRX-2 immunotherapy in early breast cancer. Data came from immunoSEQ multiplex PCR; TCRdb stores just in-frame clones and leaves some out. Of around 34,000 clones in the sample, nearly 95% are singletons; the top ten hold approximately 6.5%. Germline CDR1 reads LNHDA; CDR2 reads SQIVND (reference sequence). The CDR3 runs 14 residues. J was trimmed by 10 bases and V by 4 bases; bases with no gene match: 6. Treatment denoted: preoperative locoregional IRX-2 cytokine immunotherapy. Preoperative locoregional IRX-2 cytokine immunotherapy was tested in the phase Ib source study.

The sample was taken from a patient treated with IRX-2 immunotherapy. V and J are TRBV19 and TRBJ2-1, with 11 bases aligning to TRBD2. The clonotype was recovered from a human donor with breast cancer. The CDR3 bases are TGTGCCAGTAGTACCCAACTAGCGGGGGCAGAGCAGTTCTTC. Translating gives CASSTQLAGAEQFF.